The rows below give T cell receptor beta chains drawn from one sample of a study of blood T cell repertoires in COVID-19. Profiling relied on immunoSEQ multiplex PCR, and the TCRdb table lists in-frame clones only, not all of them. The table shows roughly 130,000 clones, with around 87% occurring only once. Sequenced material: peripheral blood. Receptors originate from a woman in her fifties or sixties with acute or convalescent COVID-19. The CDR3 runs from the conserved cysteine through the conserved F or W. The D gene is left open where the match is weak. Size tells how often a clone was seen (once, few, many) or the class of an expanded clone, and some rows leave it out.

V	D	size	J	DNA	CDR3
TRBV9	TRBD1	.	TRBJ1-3	TGTGCCAGCAGCCCCGACAGGGCCGGAAACACCATATATTTT	CASSPDRAGNTIYF
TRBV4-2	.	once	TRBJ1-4	TGTGCCAGCAGCCAGGACGGAGGTGGGCTGTTTTTT	CASSQDGGGLFF
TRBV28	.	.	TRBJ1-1	TGTGCCAGCAGCCCAAACGATCAGAGGGCTTTCTTT	CASSPNDQRAFF
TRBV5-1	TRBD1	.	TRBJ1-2	TGCGCCAGCAGCCCCACCGGACAGGGCTATGGCTACACCTTC	CASSPTGQGYGYTF
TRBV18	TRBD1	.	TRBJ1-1	TGTGCCAGCTCTTACGGGACAGGGGGTTCCGAAGCTTTCTTT	CASSYGTGGSEAFF
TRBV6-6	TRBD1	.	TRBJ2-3	TGTGCCAGCAGTTCGGGACAGCCCACAGATACGCAGTATTTT	CASSSGQPTDTQYF
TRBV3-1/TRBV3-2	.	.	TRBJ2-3	TGTGCCAGCAGCCAACGGACCCCAGCCGGGGCAGATACGCAGTATTTT	CASSQRTPAGADTQYF
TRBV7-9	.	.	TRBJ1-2	TGTGCCAGCAGCTTAGAAGATGGGGGGAGCTATGACTATGGCTACACCTTC	CASSLEDGGSYDYGYTF
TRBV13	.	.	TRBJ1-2	TGTGCCAGCAGCTTAGCAGGAATGAGCGGCTACACCTTC	CASSLAGMSGYTF
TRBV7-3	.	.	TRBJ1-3	TGTGCCAGCAGCTCCTATGGTGGAAACACCATATATTTT	CASSSYGGNTIYF
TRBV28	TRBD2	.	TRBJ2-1	TGTGCCAGCAGTGTCCTGGGGGGGCTAGCGGGAGGTCCCTACAATGAGCAGTTCTTC	CASSVLGGLAGGPYNEQFF
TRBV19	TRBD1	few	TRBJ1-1	TGTGCCAGTAGTATCGACAGGGGAGCTGAAGCTTTCTTT	CASSIDRGAEAFF
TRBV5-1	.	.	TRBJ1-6	TGCGCCAGCAGCTCGGAGGGCCTATATTCACCCCTCCACTTT	CASSSEGLYSPLHF
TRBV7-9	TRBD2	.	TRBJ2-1	TGTGCCAGCAACCCCCGGACTAGCGCCCTTTACAATGAGCAGTTCTTC	CASNPRTSALYNEQFF
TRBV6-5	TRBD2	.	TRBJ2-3	TGTGCCAGCAGTTTAGCGGGAGGACCAGATACGCAGTATTTT	CASSLAGGPDTQYF
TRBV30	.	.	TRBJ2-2	TGTGCCTGGAGGGCGAAACTAGGAAACACCGGGGAGCTGTTTTTT	CAWRAKLGNTGELFF
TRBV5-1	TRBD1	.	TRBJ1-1	TGCGCCAGCAGCGTAGAGACAGGGGTGAACACTGAAGCTTTCTTT	CASSVETGVNTEAFF